The 22 T cell receptor beta chains given below trace back to one sample, sequenced in a study of blood T cells in healthy people across ages. With a J-beta primer mix and a sample-barcoded 5' primer, a second PCR ran about 6 to 11 cycles. In TCRdb, the 5' RACE reads were re-called with MiXCR into one record per CDR3 protein. The sample includes more than 500,000 distinct CDR3 sequences, 25% to 35% seen only once; the top ten take 3% to 4%. The same specimen was also included in a second study, on T cells of mothers and their children.

The sequencing input was blood. The receptor source for this set is a boy aged 2 to 10 in good health.

The chain links TRBV29-1 to TRBJ2-3; weak D call: TRBD2 (6 bases). V lost 4 bases and J 0 bases, leaving 11 bases between the germline ends. CDR3 length equals 14 residues. Germline loops: CDR1 SQVTM, CDR2 ANQGSEA. The CDR3 DNA is TGCAGCGTTGTCGGGAGCGGGAGCACAGATACGCAGTATTTT. This codes for CSVVGSGSTDTQYF.

J is TRBJ2-7 and V is TRBV7-2; 8 positions agree with TRBD1. The CDR3 has 14 amino acids. Germline assignment: CDR1 SGHTA and CDR2 FQGNSA. With 1 base clipped from V and 6 bases from J, the junction kept 5 bases outside the gene matches. CDR3 nucleotide sequence: TGTGCCAGCAGCTTAGGGACAGGGAAGGTCGAGCAGTACTTC. The encoded protein is CASSLGTGKVEQYF.

The chain employs TRBV5-6 and TRBJ2-3; D perhaps matches TRBD2 (6 bases). The CDR3 sequence is 15 residues long. The germline gives CDR1 SGHDT, CDR2 YYEEEE. Trimming shortened V by 4 bases and J by 2 bases, and 14 bases separated the two germline ends. The CDR3 DNA sequence: TGTGCCAGCAGCAGGTCGGGACTCTCCACAGATACGCAGTATTTT. This codes for CASSRSGLSTDTQYF.

J is TRBJ2-1 and V is TRBV7-9, with 11 nucleotides matching TRBD1. The J call may be in error: the DNA end matches TRBJ2-5 better. CDR1 SEHNR and CDR2 FQNEAQ come from the germline V gene (reference sequence). CDR3 length: 15 amino acids. CDR3 amino acids: CASSLVWDRGETQYF. In DNA form, the CDR3 reads TGTGCCAGCAGCTTAGTTTGGGACAGGGGGGAGACCCAGTACTTC.

For this clonotype: This could be a read error, since a much larger clone is one nucleotide away. The V call is TRBV30, the J call TRBJ2-1; 9 nucleotides match TRBD2. V lost 0 bases to trimming and J lost 6 bases; unmatched junction nucleotides: 15. CDR1 GTSNPN and CDR2 SVGIG come from the germline V gene (reference sequence). This CDR3 spans 18 amino acids. CDR3 in amino acids: CAWSVDGGWREGRNEQFF. CDR3 DNA: TGTGCCTGGAGTGTGGATGGGGGGTGGCGGGAGGGCCGCAATGAGCAGTTCTTC.

This clonotype has a handful of counts. This may stem from a read error, because a much larger clone lies one nucleotide away. The chain carries TRBV9 and TRBJ2-1; D not certain. The V gene lost 0 bases and the J gene lost 0 bases, with 7 bases spanning the gap. This CDR3 has 15 residues. In germline, CDR1 is SGDLS, CDR2 YYNGEE. CDR3 loop: CASSVGRSSYNEQFF. The CDR3 nucleotides read TGTGCCAGCAGCGTAGGCAGGAGCTCCTACAATGAGCAGTTCTTC.

This sequence joins TRBV11-2 and TRBJ2-7; 8 bases line up with TRBD1. Germline trimming cut 1 base from V and 0 bases from J; bases unmatched to any gene: 5. Germline CDR1 SGHAT, CDR2 FQNNGV. This CDR3 region has 16 residues. The CDR3 DNA reads as TGTGCCAGCAGCTTAGCGCGGGACAGGCTCTCCTACGAGCAGTACTTC. The encoded protein is CASSLARDRLSYEQYF.

Here the CDR3 reads CASSFREVNEQYF. In DNA, the CDR3 is TGCGCCAGCAGCTTCAGGGAGGTGAACGAGCAGTACTTC. The chain carries TRBV5-1 and TRBJ2-5; a weak D match, TRBD2 (6 bases). Near its end, the DNA agrees better with TRBJ2-7, so the J call may be wrong. Germline V gene sequence: CDR1 SGHRS, CDR2 YFSETQ. This CDR3 spans 13 amino acids.

This clonotype was detected a few times. The CDR3 protein is CASRPLGAYEQYF. In DNA form, the CDR3 reads TGTGCCAGCAGGCCTCTAGGGGCCTACGAGCAGTACTTC. This chain connects TRBV6-2 or TRBV6-3 to TRBJ2-1; maybe TRBD1 (5 bases). With the DNA end fitting TRBJ2-7 better, the J assignment may be wrong. The CDR3 consists of 13 residues. Germline assignment: CDR1 MNHEY and CDR2 SVGEGT.

This clonotype has only a few counts. The J gene is TRBJ1-2, the V gene TRBV20-1, with D perhaps TRBD1 (5 bases). The germline V gene encodes CDR1 DFQATT and CDR2 SNEGSKA (reference sequence). V gave up 6 bases and J gave up 2 bases, with 19 bases separating them. This CDR3 contains 15 residues. The CDR3 region is CSARDRDVPNYGYTF. In DNA, the CDR3 is TGCAGTGCCCGAGACCGGGACGTACCGAACTATGGCTACACCTTC.

This clonotype has just a few counts. CDR3 region: CASSLELDQETQYF. The CDR3 DNA reads as TGTGCCAGCAGCTTAGAACTAGACCAAGAGACCCAGTACTTC. The chain has TRBV7-2 and TRBJ2-5; tentatively, D is TRBD2 (5 bases). Trimming took off 1 base at V and 0 bases at J, with 6 bases between the two ends. The CDR3 runs 14 residues. Germline lookup yields CDR1 SGHTA and CDR2 FQGNSA.

The chain links TRBV5-1 to TRBJ1-1, with D perhaps TRBD1 (5 bases). Germline assignment: CDR1 SGHRS and CDR2 YFSETQ. Trimming removed 0 bases at V and 5 bases at J, with 11 bases between. This CDR3 is 14 amino acids long. Written as DNA, the CDR3 is TGCGCCAGCAGCTTGGCCCCAGGGCAAACTGAAGCTTTCTTT. It is translated as CASSLAPGQTEAFF.

This rearrangement joins TRBV9 to TRBJ1-6; 8 positions agree with TRBD1. The V gene end was trimmed by 3 bases and the J gene end by 7 bases; junction bases not matched to a gene: 6. The germline V gene encodes CDR1 SGDLS and CDR2 YYNGEE. CDR3 length equals 15 residues. The CDR3 here is CASSAPRGPNSPLHF. CDR3 bases: TGTGCCAGCAGCGCACCCAGGGGGCCAAATTCACCCCTCCACTTT.

The rearrangement joins TRBV12-3 or TRBV12-4 to TRBJ1-3; TRBD1 might be the D (6 bases). The ends were cut back, 6 bases at V and 0 bases at J, with 12 bases in the middle. CDR3 length: 15 amino acids. The CDR3 nucleotides read TGTGCCAGCAGCCCCGGGACACTCTCTGGAAACACCATATATTTT. The encoded protein is CASSPGTLSGNTIYF.

The rearrangement joins TRBV2 to TRBJ2-5; D not certain. The V end lost 2 bases, the J end lost 5 bases, and 9 bases lay between the germline ends. The CDR3 extends over 13 amino acids. Germline V lookup: CDR1 SNHLY, CDR2 FYNNEI. DNA for the CDR3: TGTGCCAGCAGTGAATTCCCCTGGGAGACCCAGTACTTC. Translation gives CASSEFPWETQYF.

This clonotype was seen a handful of times. The DNA for the CDR3 is TGTGCCAGCAGCCTAGACACGTCCATCTCTGGGGCCAACGTCCTGACTTTC. It yields the protein CASSLDTSISGANVLTF. This chain joins TRBV5-4 and TRBJ2-6; D is unclear. V was pared by 4 bases and J by 0 bases, with 14 bases between. This CDR3 comprises 17 residues. Germline CDR1 reads SGHNT; CDR2 reads YYREEE (reference sequence).

This clonotype was picked up many times. This sequence joins TRBV27 and TRBJ2-5, with 8 bases aligning to TRBD1. The CDR3 is made up of 13 amino acids. The junction had 4 bases not matched to a gene; V was cut back by 6 bases and J by 4 bases. Germline loops: CDR1 MNHEY, CDR2 SMNVEV (reference sequence). The CDR3 spells CASSLTGAETQYF. The CDR3 bases are TGTGCCAGCAGCTTGACAGGGGCAGAGACCCAGTACTTC.

A note on this clonotype: The junction shows a germline mismatch at one end, possibly a read error. This sequence joins TRBV6-6 and TRBJ2-2; D possibly corresponds to TRBD1 (6 bases). Germline-derived CDR1 and CDR2 are MNHNY and SVGAGI (reference sequence). The CDR3 covers 13 residues. The CDR3 here is CASSKTGTGELVF. The CDR3 nucleotides read TGTGCCAGCAGCAAGACAGGTACCGGGGAGCTGGTTTTT.

This clonotype was observed a few times. The chain employs TRBV20-1 and TRBJ2-5; 10 bases agree with TRBD2. CDR1 and CDR2 (germline): DFQATT, SNEGSKA (reference sequence). CDR3 length: 14 residues. V lost 0 bases, J lost 5 bases, and 3 bases stayed unmatched. The CDR3 DNA sequence: TGCAGTGCTAGAGATCTAGCGGGAGTTGAGACCCAGTACTTC. This translates into CSARDLAGVETQYF.

The genes are TRBV2 and TRBJ1-2, with 7 bases aligning to TRBD1. The ends lost 7 bases at V and 4 bases at J; junction bases unmatched: 9. This CDR3 contains 14 residues. CDR1 is SNHLY and CDR2 is FYNNEI in the germline V gene. CDR3 in amino acids: CASTQGGRSYGYTF. The CDR3 DNA reads as TGTGCCAGCACCCAGGGGGGACGGAGCTATGGCTACACCTTC.

This clonotype showed up many times. V is TRBV5-1 and J is TRBJ1-4; D perhaps matches TRBD1 (6 bases). The ends were cut back, 9 bases at V and 0 bases at J, with 15 bases in the middle. The CDR3 length is 15 residues. The germline V gene encodes CDR1 SGHRS and CDR2 YFSETQ. DNA of the CDR3: TGCGCCACCGGAACAGGGACTGCAACTAATGAAAAACTGTTTTTT. Encoded protein: CATGTGTATNEKLFF. Supplemented by reference TRBV5-1 and TRBJ1-4, the full variable domain reads KAGVTQTPRYLIKTRGQQVTLSCSPISGHRSVSWYQQTPGQGLQFLFEYFSETQRNKGNFPGRFSGRQFSNSRSEMNVSTLELGDSALYLCATGTGTATNEKLFFGSGTQLSVL.

This clonotype was seen more than once but under ten times. This chain uses TRBV12-3 or TRBV12-4 with TRBJ2-5, with D possibly being TRBD1 (6 bases). The J call may be in error: the DNA end matches TRBJ2-7 better. The CDR3 runs 13 residues. The CDR3 DNA reads TGTGCCAGCAGCCGGGGACAAGCCTACGAGCAGTACTTC. Amino acid sequence: CASSRGQAYEQYF.